This entry lists 14 T cell receptor beta chains sequenced from one sample in a study of patients and donors after allogeneic stem cell transplantation. Each CDR3 protein is one row after TCRdb ran MiXCR on the RT-PCR reads. The data show about a million distinct CDR3 sequences, around 17% seen once. Specimen: blood, either unsorted or a sorted T cell fraction (not recorded which). The receptors stem from a human donor who was either an allogeneic HSCT recipient or a stem cell or donor lymphocyte infusion donor (not recorded which). It is not recorded whose cells these are; they may come from a transplant donor.

This clonotype occurred a few times. J is TRBJ2-1 and V is TRBV18; 12 nucleotides line up with TRBD2. Germline CDR1 KGHSH, CDR2 LQKENI. V gave up 2 bases and J gave up 5 bases; unmatched junction bases: 10. This CDR3 is built from 18 residues. In DNA, the CDR3 is TGTGCCAGCTCACCAATACCCCTGACTAGCGGGGGACACAATGAGCAGTTCTTC. This codes for CASSPIPLTSGGHNEQFF.

J is TRBJ1-3 and V is TRBV12-3 or TRBV12-4; D remains unclear. The V and J ends lost 7 bases and 4 bases respectively, with 11 bases between them. The CDR3 totals 13 residues. CDR3 region: CASTSWFGNTIYF. CDR3 DNA: TGTGCCAGCACCTCCTGGTTCGGAAACACCATATATTTT.

The rearrangement uses TRBV5-1 and TRBJ2-2; weak D call: TRBD1 (5 bases). The CDR3 is 14 amino acids. Germline-derived CDR1 and CDR2 are SGHRS and YFSETQ. V was cut by 7 bases and J by 2 bases, with 12 bases left in between. CDR3 coding DNA: TGCGCCAGCTGGTGGGGCCAAAACACCGGGGAGCTGTTTTTT. The encoded protein is CASWWGQNTGELFF.

This clonotype was observed a few times. The gene calls are TRBV25-1 and TRBJ1-1, with a weak D call TRBD1 (5 bases). The germline gives CDR1 MGHDK, CDR2 SYGVNS. The CDR3 has 12 residues. Trimming stripped 6 bases from V and 8 bases from J, with 13 bases between. CDR3 nucleotide sequence: TGTGCCAGCAGCCCAGGGAGCTACGAAGCTTTCTTT. It codes for CASSPGSYEAFF. Based on the CDR3 plus reference TRBV25-1 and TRBJ1-1, the full variable domain is EADIYQTPRYLVIGTGKKITLECSQTMGHDKMYWYQQDPGMELHLIHYSYGVNSTEKGDLSSESTVSRIRTEHFPLTLESARPSHTSQYLCASSPGSYEAFFGQGTRLTVV.

In its sample, this clonotype was seen a few times. V gene TRBV7-2 combines with J gene TRBJ1-6; D is undetermined. The CDR3 sequence is 12 residues long. Germline CDR1 reads SGHTA; CDR2 reads FQGNSA. The V and J ends lost 5 bases and 9 bases respectively, with 8 bases between them. The CDR3 DNA sequence: TGTGCCAGCAGCCGGATAGGTTCACCCCTCCACTTT. Protein product: CASSRIGSPLHF. Filled out from reference TRBV7-2 and TRBJ1-6, the complete variable domain reads GAGVSQSPSNKVTEKGKDVELRCDPISGHTALYWYRQSLGQGLEFLIYFQGNSAPDKSGLPSDRFSAERTGGSVSTLTIQRTQQEDSAVYLCASSRIGSPLHFGNGTRLTVT.

The chain links TRBV3-1 to TRBJ2-3; D may be TRBD1 (6 bases). CDR3 length equals 16 residues. Trimming removed 6 bases at V and 5 bases at J, with 21 bases between. Per the germline V gene, CDR1 is LGHDT and CDR2 is YNNKEL (reference sequence). The CDR3 reads CASSQIYRVREDTQYF. For the CDR3, the DNA is TGTGCCAGCAGTCAAATCTACAGGGTCCGGGAAGATACGCAGTATTTT.

CDR3 amino acids: CASSLSGTGAAYEQYF. The CDR3 DNA is TGTGCCAGCAGCTTATCGGGGACAGGGGCGGCCTACGAGCAGTACTTC. The chain is built from TRBV7-8 and TRBJ2-7; 10 bases are shared with TRBD1. Germline-derived CDR1 and CDR2 are SGHVS and FQNEAQ. This CDR3 region has 16 residues. Trimming at V came to 2 bases and at J to 2 bases, leaving 6 bases not matched to a gene.

V gene TRBV12-3 or TRBV12-4 combines with J gene TRBJ2-3, with a weak D call TRBD1 (5 bases). Trimming pared 4 bases from V and 1 base from J, leaving 9 bases between. The CDR3 runs 14 residues. CDR3 amino acids: CASSYQGGTDTQYF. Written as DNA, the CDR3 is TGTGCCAGCAGTTATCAGGGCGGCACAGATACGCAGTATTTT.

This clonotype was recorded many times. The rearrangement links TRBV12-3 or TRBV12-4 to TRBJ2-1; D is ambiguous. This CDR3 is 12 amino acids long. With 3 bases removed from V and 12 bases from J, the gap between germline ends came to 12 bases. The CDR3 spells CASSFPSSTQFF. DNA for the CDR3: TGTGCCAGCAGTTTCCCCTCGAGTACGCAGTTCTTC.

This chain connects TRBV27 to TRBJ1-5, with TRBD1 matching 8 bases. The CDR3 covers 16 residues. V gave up 5 bases and J gave up 6 bases; unmatched junction bases: 12. Germline CDR1 is MNHEY and CDR2 is SMNVEV (reference sequence). The CDR3 sequence is CASSRYTGGGFQPQHF. CDR3 bases: TGTGCCAGCAGTAGATATACAGGGGGTGGGTTTCAGCCCCAGCATTTT.

This clonotype turned up a few times. The CDR3 coding sequence is TGCGCCAGCACTAGTTGGGGCTCGAACACCGGGGAGCTGTTTTTT. Residues: CASTSWGSNTGELFF. The chain is built from TRBV5-1 and TRBJ2-2; D is perhaps TRBD1 (5 bases). The CDR3 runs 15 residues. CDR1 and CDR2 from the germline V gene are SGHRS and YFSETQ. The V and J ends lost 6 bases and 0 bases respectively, with 12 bases between them.

The CDR3 DNA sequence: TGTGCCAGCAGACCGACCTGGGGGGAGCAGTTCTTC. Translation: CASRPTWGEQFF. This chain uses TRBV14 with TRBJ2-1; D assignment may be TRBD1 or TRBD2 (5 bases each). CDR3 length equals 12 residues. CDR1 and CDR2 from the germline V gene are SGHDN and FVKESK. Deletions cut 6 bases from V and 10 bases from J, with 13 bases between.

This clonotype was picked up a small number of times. The gene calls are TRBV6-2 or TRBV6-3 and TRBJ2-1; D tentatively reads TRBD1 or TRBD2 (6 bases each). V was trimmed by 8 bases and J by 7 bases, leaving 21 bases between them. The germline gives CDR1 MNHEY, CDR2 SVGEGT. The CDR3 consists of 15 residues. The CDR3 DNA reads as TGTGCCAGCGGGGGGACACATACGAATCTAAATGAGCAGTTCTTC. This translates into CASGGTHTNLNEQFF.

In this sample, this clonotype turned up a few times. The chain recombines TRBV6-2 or TRBV6-3 with TRBJ2-3; no definite D call. CDR1 and CDR2 from the germline V gene are MNHEY and SVGEGT. This CDR3 is 16 amino acids long. With 0 bases removed from V and 6 bases from J, the gap between germline ends came to 16 bases. In nucleotides, the CDR3 is TGTGCCAGCAGTTACTCAAAACTATCTCTGGAGGATACGCAGTATTTT. It specifies CASSYSKLSLEDTQYF.